One sample yielded the 25 T cell receptor beta chains listed below, sequenced in a study of breast tumors, draining lymph nodes, adjacent tissues. TCRdb analysed the multiplex PCR reads with MiXCR anew, one entry per CDR3 protein. Of about 200,000 distinct CDR3 sequences in the sample, 31% were seen once. The lymph nodes were axillary draining lymph nodes from breast cancer patients. The sequenced sample was axillary lymph node tissue. All receptors come from a female donor with breast cancer. Some clones in this sample may be carry-over from other donors' samples.

This clonotype has ten or more counts. The gene calls are TRBV19 and TRBJ2-7, with D perhaps matching TRBD1 or TRBD2 (5 bases each). Germline V gene lookup returns CDR1 LNHDA and CDR2 SQIVND (reference sequence). V was cut by 5 bases and J by 3 bases, with 20 bases left in between. The CDR3 contains 16 residues. CDR3 in DNA: TGTGCCAGTAGTCTCTCACAAGGGACCGCGGTCTACGAGCAGTACTTC. Translating gives CASSLSQGTAVYEQYF.

This clonotype showed up many times. The chain carries TRBV16 and TRBJ2-5; TRBD1 might be the D (6 bases). The CDR3 totals 14 residues. V was clipped by 1 base and J by 3 bases, with 9 bases between them. Germline loops: CDR1 KGHSY, CDR2 FQNENV. The CDR3 region is CASSQYTGKETQYF. The CDR3 DNA reads TGTGCCAGCAGCCAATACACAGGGAAAGAGACCCAGTACTTC.

Notes on this clonotype: It may be a read error: a sequence one base away is much more abundant. The genes are TRBV20-1 and TRBJ2-5; D might be TRBD1 or TRBD2, each matching 5 bases. Trimming cost V 7 bases and J 0 bases, with 12 bases left between them. This CDR3 is built from 13 residues. Germline V gene sequence: CDR1 DFQATT, CDR2 SNEGSKA (reference sequence). The CDR3 sequence is CSVHGADQETQYF. The CDR3 region has the DNA TGCAGTGTCCACGGGGCTGACCAAGAGACCCAGTACTTC.

The gene calls are TRBV4-1 and TRBJ1-6, with D perhaps matching TRBD1 (5 bases). The CDR3 is made up of 15 amino acids. With 1 base removed from V and 10 bases from J, the gap between germline ends came to 14 bases. Looked up from germline, CDR1 is MGHRA and CDR2 is YSYEKL. In nucleotides, the CDR3 is TGCGCCAGCAGCCAAGGACCAACAGGATACTCACCCCTCCACTTT. Residues: CASSQGPTGYSPLHF.

In its sample, this clonotype was seen many times. CDR3: CASSLSLASGELFF. DNA of the CDR3: TGTGCCAGCAGCTTATCCCTAGCGTCCGGGGAGCTGTTTTTT. This chain joins TRBV11-3 and TRBJ2-2, with D perhaps matching TRBD2 (6 bases). Germline CDR1 reads SGHNT; CDR2 reads YENEEA. V lost 2 bases and J 6 bases, leaving 10 bases between the germline ends. CDR3 size: 14 residues.

This clonotype was counted at least ten times. V usage is TRBV9 and J usage is TRBJ2-7, with 9 bases lining up with TRBD2. This CDR3 spans 14 amino acids. Germline V gene lookup returns CDR1 SGDLS and CDR2 YYNGEE. V lost 4 bases to trimming and J lost 6 bases; unmatched junction nucleotides: 8. CDR3 in amino acids: CASSPMGLAAEQYF. The CDR3 DNA reads TGTGCCAGCAGCCCCATGGGACTAGCAGCCGAGCAGTACTTC.

This clonotype was found many times. CDR3: CASSPWDSMTYEQYF. The CDR3 DNA follows: TGTGCCAGCTCACCCTGGGACTCCATGACCTACGAGCAGTACTTC. The J gene is TRBJ2-7, the V gene TRBV18; D perhaps matches TRBD2 (6 bases). The CDR3 contains 15 residues. V lost 3 bases, J lost 2 bases, and 14 bases lay in between. CDR1 is KGHSH and CDR2 is LQKENI in the germline V gene.

Comments on this clonotype: Just one base apart from a much larger clone, this may be a read error. V and J are TRBV20-1 and TRBJ1-2; D call uncertain. The ends were cut back, 0 bases at V and 4 bases at J, with 15 bases in the middle. The CDR3 loop spans 15 amino acids. The V gene's germline CDR1 is DFQATT and CDR2 SNEGSKA (reference sequence). The CDR3 loop reads CSARDSEGLPYGYTF. The CDR3 nucleotides are TGCAGTGCTAGAGATTCGGAGGGCCTACCCTATGGCTACACCTTC.

This clonotype was detected many times. The CDR3 DNA reads TGTGCCAGCAGCTCCTCCACCTCTAATAATTCACCCCTCCACTTT. As protein: CASSSSTSNNSPLHF. This sequence joins TRBV7-9 and TRBJ1-6; D call uncertain. Germline V gene lookup returns CDR1 SEHNR and CDR2 FQNEAQ (reference sequence). The V end was cut by 4 bases, the J end by 5 bases, with 12 bases between. The CDR3 totals 15 residues.

A word on this clonotype: The junction differs from germline at one of its ends, possibly a read error. The chain carries TRBV11-2 and TRBJ2-2; 9 nucleotides align to TRBD2. CDR3 size: 15 residues. CDR1 is SGHAT and CDR2 is FQNNGV in the germline V gene. The DNA for the CDR3 is TGTGCCACCAGCCAAGGATGCGGGAGGGCCGGGGAGCTGTTTTTT. Amino acid sequence: CATSQGCGRAGELFF.

Worth noting for this clonotype: The germline gene is not matched at one end of the junction; a read error may be the cause. The chain is built from TRBV7-2 and TRBJ1-4, with unresolved D. Germline loops: CDR1 SGHTA, CDR2 FQGNSA. This CDR3 has 14 amino acids. The CDR3 DNA reads as TGTCCCAGCAGCCCCAATTGGTGGGCAGAAAAACTGTTTTTT. It translates to CPSSPNWWAEKLFF.

A remark on this clonotype: One end of the junction does not line up with germline, which may come from a read error. DNA of the CDR3: TGTGCCAGCGGATCCGGGACAGGTGAGGGAAATGAAAAACCGTTTTTT. This encodes CASGSGTGEGNEKPFF. The V gene is TRBV12-3 or TRBV12-4, the J gene TRBJ1-4, with 8 bases identical to TRBD1. This CDR3 contains 16 residues.

The chain joins TRBV18 to TRBJ2-7, with 9 nucleotides matching TRBD1. The V gene end was trimmed by 9 bases and the J gene end by 3 bases; junction bases not matched to a gene: 21. CDR1 and CDR2 (germline): KGHSH, LQKENI. The CDR3 spans 18 residues. CDR3 amino acids: CASIPGQGVEEGVYEQYF. DNA of the CDR3: TGTGCCAGTATACCGGGACAGGGCGTTGAGGAGGGGGTCTACGAGCAGTACTTC.

This clonotype was seen at least ten times. The chain uses TRBV14 and TRBJ2-5; D is perhaps TRBD2 (6 bases). Trimming took 3 bases from V and 2 from J, leaving 16 bases between them. Germline V gene data show CDR1 as SGHDN and CDR2 as FVKESK. This CDR3 is 16 amino acids long. CDR3 sequence: CASSHSLGAGQETQYF. CDR3 coding DNA: TGTGCCAGCAGCCATAGCCTCGGGGCGGGGCAAGAGACCCAGTACTTC. The variable domain in full, completed from reference TRBV14 and TRBJ2-5, reads EAGVTQFPSHSVIEKGQTVTLRCDPISGHDNLYWYRRVMGKEIKFLLHFVKESKQDESGMPNNRFLAERTGGTYSTLKVQPAELEDSGVYFCASSHSLGAGQETQYFGPGTRLLVL.

This clonotype was counted at least ten times. The chain joins TRBV19 to TRBJ2-1, with 10 bases identical to TRBD1. The trim removed 0 bases at V and 12 bases at J, leaving 2 bases unmatched. Looked up from germline, CDR1 is LNHDA and CDR2 is SQIVND (reference sequence). The CDR3 runs 13 residues. The CDR3 nucleotides are TGTGCCAGTAGTATAGATCGGACAGGGGGGCAGTTCTTC. It specifies CASSIDRTGGQFF. Based on the CDR3 plus reference TRBV19 and TRBJ2-1, the full variable domain is DGGITQSPKYLFRKEGQNVTLSCEQNLNHDAMYWYRQDPGQGLRLIYYSQIVNDFQKGDIAEGYSVSREKKESFPLTVTSAQKNPTAFYLCASSIDRTGGQFFGPGTRLTVL.

Many counts were recorded for this clonotype. A much larger clone sits a single nucleotide away, making a read error possible. The chain is built from TRBV7-8 and TRBJ2-5; the match to TRBD2 covers 11 bases. The CDR3 loop spans 16 amino acids. V dropped 3 bases and J dropped 7; count of bases not matched to a gene: 10. Germline loops: CDR1 SGHVS, CDR2 FQNEAQ. Written as DNA, the CDR3 is TGTGCCAGCAGCTTGGGTCTAGCGGGAGGCGGGGGGACCCAGTACTTC. Translation: CASSLGLAGGGGTQYF.

As for this clonotype: The CDR3 does not close with the conserved phenylalanine or tryptophan, likely indicating a read error. V and J are TRBV7-2 and TRBJ2-7, with 7 bases aligning to TRBD2. Germline CDR1 SGHTA, CDR2 FQGNSA. J gave up 5 bases and V 3 bases, and 7 bases lay outside the gene matches. The CDR3 contains 14 residues. This chain's CDR3 is CASSLIAGAHEQYL. In nucleotides, the CDR3 is TGTGCCAGCAGCTTGATCGCGGGAGCTCACGAGCAGTACCTC.

Turning to this clonotype: The DNA is left out, because the CDR3 cannot be placed on it with certainty; the CDR3 is given as TCRdb lists it. The genes are TRBV10-2 and TRBJ2-2; the listed D gene, TRBD1, was not tested against the DNA. Germline loops: CDR1 WSHSY, CDR2 SAAADI. Both ends counted, the CDR3 spans 23 residues. CDR3: CASSVSTGQFFGPGTRLTGELFF.

The chain is built from TRBV6-1 and TRBJ2-5, with D perhaps TRBD2 (5 bases). The CDR3 has 15 residues. Germline CDR1 is MNHNS and CDR2 is SASEGT. V lost 6 bases to trimming and J lost 2 bases, with 16 bases between them. DNA of the CDR3: TGTGCCAGCAGGCACGGCAGAGGGCCGCAAGAGACCCAGTACTTC. This translates into CASRHGRGPQETQYF.

Details on this clonotype: A read error is possible here, since a much larger clone lies one base away. The gene calls are TRBV2 and TRBJ2-7; the D gene could be TRBD1 or TRBD2 (5 bases each). The CDR3 length is 13 residues. Germline CDR1 SNHLY, CDR2 FYNNEI. Trimming took 5 bases from V and 6 from J, leaving 14 bases between them. The CDR3 reads CASSSNGGSEQYF. The CDR3 DNA follows: TGTGCCAGCAGTTCCAATGGGGGATCCGAGCAGTACTTC. The full variable domain, its missing parts supplied by reference TRBV2 and TRBJ2-7, is EPEVTQTPSHQVTQMGQEVILRCVPISNHLYFYWYRQILGQKVEFLVSFYNNEISEKSEIFDDQFSVERPDGSNFTLKIRSTKLEDSAMYFCASSSNGGSEQYFGPGTRLTVT.

In this sample, this clonotype turned up many times. The chain employs TRBV5-6 and TRBJ2-1; D is possibly TRBD1 or TRBD2 (6 bases each). V lost 4 bases, J lost 5 bases, and 16 bases lay in between. The CDR3 totals 15 residues. Germline V gives CDR1 SGHDT, CDR2 YYEEEE. The CDR3 coding sequence is TGTGCCAGCAGCCTAGTCGGAGGGGGGAACAATGAGCAGTTCTTC. Translated: CASSLVGGGNNEQFF.

This clonotype was detected ten times or more. The rearrangement joins TRBV20-1 to TRBJ1-6, with D possibly being TRBD1 (6 bases). V was trimmed by 1 base and J by 10 bases, leaving 14 bases between them. Germline CDR1 DFQATT, CDR2 SNEGSKA (reference sequence). This CDR3 has 14 residues. The CDR3 sequence: CSARADSPSSPLHF. CDR3 DNA: TGCAGTGCTAGAGCGGACAGTCCAAGCTCACCCCTCCACTTT.

A note on this clonotype: Germline is not matched at one junction end, which may reflect a read error. The genes are TRBV20-1 and TRBJ2-5; tentatively, D is TRBD1 or TRBD2 (5 bases each). Germline V gene data show CDR1 as DFQATT and CDR2 as SNEGSKA (reference sequence). The CDR3 runs to 14 residues. This CDR3 is CSAIDGTVQATQYF. As DNA, the CDR3 is TGCAGTGCGATAGACGGGACGGTACAAGCGACCCAGTACTTC.

The sample holds many counts of this clonotype. The CDR3 region has the DNA TGCAGTGCTGGGACTAGCGGGAACTCAGATACGCAGTATTTT. This encodes CSAGTSGNSDTQYF. The chain links TRBV20-1 to TRBJ2-3, with TRBD2 identical over 13 bases. Germline lookup yields CDR1 DFQATT and CDR2 SNEGSKA (reference sequence). The CDR3 extends over 14 amino acids. The ends lost 5 bases at V and 4 bases at J; junction bases unmatched: 3.

This clonotype was counted at least ten times. The V and J genes are TRBV20-1 and TRBJ1-3; no firm D call. Germline V gene data show CDR1 as DFQATT and CDR2 as SNEGSKA (reference sequence). V was shortened by 1 base and J by 2 bases, with 6 bases between the two germline ends. CDR3 size: 13 residues. The CDR3 spells CSARGITGNTIYF. The CDR3 DNA reads TGCAGTGCTAGAGGGATCACTGGAAACACCATATATTTT.